The entry that follows covers one T cell receptor beta chain sequence. This sample was included in a study of cytomegalovirus exposure and HLA in healthy donors. Germline lookup yields CDR1 MNHEY and CDR2 SMNVEV (reference sequence). The V end was cut by 4 bases, the J end by 2 bases, with 9 bases between. The CDR3 spans 15 residues. PCR was performed using 60 Vbeta and 13 Jbeta primers. Here immunoSEQ multiplex PCR was the method, and the copy in TCRdb shows in-frame clones only, minus some. Of 95,000 to 120,000 clones in the sample, roughly two thirds were seen once. V and J are TRBV27 and TRBJ2-6; no definite D call. Sequencing was carried out using PBMCs. The TCR originated in a man in his late teens or twenties in good health and CMV-seropositive. CDR3 DNA: TGTGCCAGCAGTTCACACAGTGCTGGGGCCAACGTCCTGACTTTC. This sequence encodes CASSSHSAGANVLTF.